These 29 T cell receptor beta chains were sequenced from one sample in a study of cytomegalovirus exposure and HLA in healthy donors. PCR primers comprised 60 Vbeta and 13 Jbeta primers. Assay: immunoSEQ multiplex PCR; the TCRdb copy retains only in-frame clones and omits some. The repertoire holds some 160,000 clones, with around 10% as singletons. Specimen: PBMCs. Every receptor here comes from a male donor in good health and CMV-seronegative.

This sequence joins TRBV19 and TRBJ2-7, with TRBD1 identical over 8 bases. The V and J ends lost 11 bases and 2 bases, in that order; junction bases with no gene match: 5. Germline CDR1 LNHDA, CDR2 SQIVND (reference sequence). The CDR3 covers 12 residues. CDR3 DNA: TGTGCCGCTGGGACAGGACCCTACGAGCAGTACTTC. It codes for CAAGTGPYEQYF.

This clone was seen more than once but under ten times. The V call is TRBV9, the J call TRBJ1-2; unclear D gene. This CDR3 has 15 amino acids. Germline loops: CDR1 SGDLS, CDR2 YYNGEE. The germline V and J ends were trimmed by 1 base and 5 bases, with 15 bases remaining between them. The CDR3, as DNA: TGTGCCAGCAGCGTAATAGTTACTCCGAGGTATGGCTACACCTTC. Encoded protein: CASSVIVTPRYGYTF. The full variable domain, with the rest looked up from reference TRBV9 and TRBJ1-2, is DSGVTQTPKHLITATGQRVTLRCSPRSGDLSVYWYQQSLDQGLQFLIQYYNGEERAKGNILERFSAQQFPDLHSELNLSSLELGDSALYFCASSVIVTPRYGYTFGSGTRLTVV.

In this sample, this clone turned up once. The chain uses TRBV19 and TRBJ2-5; 12 bases align to TRBD2. Unmatched junction bases numbered 7, after V lost 7 bases and J lost 7 bases. The V gene's germline CDR1 is LNHDA and CDR2 SQIVND (reference sequence). CDR3 length: 14 amino acids. This chain's CDR3 is CASTLAGGSGTQYF. The DNA of the CDR3 is TGTGCCAGTACACTAGCGGGAGGAAGTGGGACCCAGTACTTC.

V gene TRBV28 combines with J gene TRBJ2-7; no reliable D call. The germline gives CDR1 MDHEN, CDR2 SYDVKM. Deletions cut 4 bases from V and 3 bases from J, with 7 bases between. This CDR3 contains 12 residues. The CDR3 DNA reads as TGTGCCAGCAGTTCCAGGAACTACGAGCAGTACTTC. It translates to CASSSRNYEQYF.

V and J are TRBV11-2 and TRBJ2-2; possible D gene TRBD1, 5 bases. Per germline, CDR1 SGHAT and CDR2 FQNNGV. The CDR3 consists of 17 residues. V lost 2 bases to trimming and J lost 1 base, with 14 bases between them. CDR3 coding DNA: TGTGCCAGCAGCTTACCGACAGTTGTCCTGAACACCGGGGAGCTGTTTTTT. It yields the protein CASSLPTVVLNTGELFF.

This clone was counted only a few times. In DNA, the CDR3 is TGTGCCTGGAGTCGGGACTCCTACAATGAGCAGTTCTTC. It is translated as CAWSRDSYNEQFF. The genes are TRBV30 and TRBJ2-1, with D possibly TRBD2 on 5 matching bases. The CDR3 is 13 amino acids. Between the trimmed V and J ends, which lost 2 bases and 0 bases, there was a span of 5 bases. Germline V CDR1 and CDR2: GTSNPN, SVGIG (reference sequence).

The chain links TRBV5-6 to TRBJ1-5; D ambiguous. Between the trimmed V and J ends, which lost 0 bases and 3 bases, there was a span of 10 bases. The CDR3 loop spans 15 amino acids. The germline CDR1 and CDR2 sequences are SGHDT and YYEEEE. In DNA, the CDR3 is TGTGCCAGCAGCTTGGGGCAGGTCTTCAATCAGCCCCAGCATTTT. It translates to CASSLGQVFNQPQHF.

CDR3 sequence: CASSLNTGDQPQHF. In DNA form, the CDR3 reads TGCGCCAGCAGCTTGAACACAGGGGATCAGCCCCAGCATTTT. V gene TRBV5-1 combines with J gene TRBJ1-5; 7 nucleotides line up with TRBD1. The CDR3 is made up of 14 amino acids. Trimming removed 1 base from V and 5 bases from J; junction bases left unmatched: 3. From germline, CDR1 is SGHRS and CDR2 YFSETQ.

The chain links TRBV5-1 to TRBJ1-1, with D possibly being TRBD1 (5 bases). This CDR3 has 15 residues. V lost 1 base, J lost 0 bases, and 10 bases lay in between. The germline V gene encodes CDR1 SGHRS and CDR2 YFSETQ. CDR3 residues: CASSLNGGVNTEAFF. In nucleotides, the CDR3 is TGCGCCAGCAGCTTGAACGGGGGGGTGAACACTGAAGCTTTCTTT.

This clone showed up just a few times. The chain couples TRBV9 to TRBJ1-4; TRBD1 agrees at 10 bases. V lost 3 bases to trimming and J lost 5 bases; unmatched junction nucleotides: 1. This CDR3 region has 14 residues. From germline, CDR1 is SGDLS and CDR2 YYNGEE. The CDR3 region is CASSGGQGNEKLFF. CDR3 in DNA: TGTGCCAGCAGCGGGGGACAGGGGAATGAAAAACTGTTTTTT.

The chain employs TRBV19 and TRBJ1-5, with D unclear. V was cut by 3 bases and J by 5 bases, with 8 bases left in between. CDR3 length: 13 residues. Germline assignment: CDR1 LNHDA and CDR2 SQIVND (reference sequence). In nucleotides, the CDR3 is TGTGCCAGTAGTATGGCGGAGGATCAGCCCCAGCATTTT. This sequence encodes CASSMAEDQPQHF. Looking up the rest from reference TRBV19 and TRBJ1-5 gives the full variable domain: DGGITQSPKYLFRKEGQNVTLSCEQNLNHDAMYWYRQDPGQGLRLIYYSQIVNDFQKGDIAEGYSVSREKKESFPLTVTSAQKNPTAFYLCASSMAEDQPQHFGDGTRLSIL.

The chain recombines TRBV7-9 with TRBJ2-7, with 10 nucleotides matching TRBD2. V lost 2 bases to trimming and J lost 0 bases; unmatched junction nucleotides: 1. The CDR3 is 15 amino acids. Germline V gene lookup returns CDR1 SEHNR and CDR2 FQNEAQ (reference sequence). The CDR3 bases are TGTGCCAGCAGCTTAAGCGGGAGGGACTCCTACGAGCAGTACTTC. Its translation: CASSLSGRDSYEQYF. The full variable domain, with the rest looked up from reference TRBV7-9 and TRBJ2-7, is DTGVSQNPRHKITKRGQNVTFRCDPISEHNRLYWYRQTLGQGPEFLTYFQNEAQLEKSRLLSDRFSAERPKGSFSTLEIQRTEQGDSAMYLCASSLSGRDSYEQYFGPGTRLTVT.

This chain connects TRBV4-3 to TRBJ1-1; D call uncertain. This CDR3 comprises 16 residues. The germline gives CDR1 LGHNA, CDR2 YSLEER. The germline V and J ends were trimmed by 1 base and 1 base, with 13 bases remaining between them. CDR3 amino acids: CASSQGFGDANTEAFF. The CDR3 nucleotides read TGCGCCAGCAGCCAAGGGTTCGGGGATGCGAACACTGAAGCTTTCTTT.

This clone has just a few counts. V is TRBV6-4 and J is TRBJ1-6; a weak D match, TRBD1 (5 bases). Germline values: CDR1 MRHNA, CDR2 SNTAGT. The CDR3 contains 13 residues. V shed 2 bases and J shed 10 bases, with 9 bases lying between them. Here the CDR3 reads CASSDRGGSPLHF. DNA for the CDR3: TGTGCCAGCAGTGACAGGGGTGGCTCACCCCTCCACTTT.

The chain links TRBV2 to TRBJ1-6; a possible D gene is TRBD1 (5 bases). Germline loops: CDR1 SNHLY, CDR2 FYNNEI. Between the trimmed V and J ends, which lost 4 bases and 5 bases, there was a span of 9 bases. This CDR3 is 14 amino acids long. The CDR3 spells CASSGQSDNSPLHF. In DNA, the CDR3 is TGTGCCAGCAGTGGACAGAGCGATAATTCACCCCTCCACTTT.

The rearrangement uses TRBV19 and TRBJ1-1; tentative D call: TRBD1 (5 bases). Trimming removed 8 bases from V and 7 bases from J, with 11 bases in between. Germline V CDR1 and CDR2: LNHDA, SQIVND (reference sequence). This CDR3 contains 11 residues. The DNA of the CDR3 is TGTGCCAGTGATGCGGGGGGTGAAGCTTTCTTT. This codes for CASDAGGEAFF.

This clone was detected a few times. The rearrangement joins TRBV5-4 to TRBJ1-1; 7 nucleotides match TRBD1. V lost 0 bases, J lost 2 bases, and 7 bases stayed unmatched. The V gene's germline CDR1 is SGHNT and CDR2 YYREEE (reference sequence). The CDR3 covers 16 residues. CDR3 protein: CASSLGQGLDNTEAFF. The CDR3 DNA follows: TGTGCCAGCAGCTTGGGACAGGGACTTGATAACACTGAAGCTTTCTTT.

The sample holds a few counts of this clone. The chain carries TRBV15 and TRBJ2-7; the D is unclear. The V and J ends lost 0 bases and 6 bases respectively, with 9 bases between them. The CDR3 spans 13 residues. Germline CDR1 and CDR2: LNHNV and YYDKDF (reference sequence). DNA of the CDR3: TGTGCCACCAGCAGAGATCCAGGTGGCGAGCAGTACTTC. As protein: CATSRDPGGEQYF.

This clone was observed a handful of times. V gene TRBV6-1 combines with J gene TRBJ1-1, with D unresolved. Germline assignment: CDR1 MNHNS and CDR2 SASEGT. This CDR3 has 14 amino acids. V was trimmed by 3 bases and J by 2 bases, leaving 10 bases between them. CDR3 nucleotide sequence: TGTGCCAGCAGTGATCCGGGTTATAACACTGAAGCTTTCTTT. Protein product: CASSDPGYNTEAFF.

This clone has just a few counts. The chain links TRBV4-2 to TRBJ2-2; 7 bases fit TRBD2. Germline lookup yields CDR1 LGHNA and CDR2 YNFKEQ. The CDR3 loop spans 17 amino acids. V lost 2 bases, J lost 5 bases, and 11 bases stayed unmatched. The CDR3 DNA sequence: TGTGCCAGCAGCCAACAAAGGGGAGGGAGAGATACCGGGGAGCTGTTTTTT. The encoded protein is CASSQQRGGRDTGELFF.

The chain combines TRBV28 with TRBJ1-1; D not resolved. V shed 11 bases and J shed 0 bases, with 16 bases lying between them. Germline V gives CDR1 MDHEN, CDR2 SYDVKM. The CDR3 runs to 14 residues. Here the CDR3 reads CAARGVLMNTEAFF. The DNA for the CDR3 is TGTGCCGCGCGGGGTGTCCTGATGAACACTGAAGCTTTCTTT. Supplemented by reference TRBV28 and TRBJ1-1, the full variable domain reads DVKVTQSSRYLVKRTGEKVFLECVQDMDHENMFWYRQDPGLGLRLIYFSYDVKMKEKGDIPEGYSVSREKKERFSLILESASTNQTSMYLCAARGVLMNTEAFFGQGTRLTVV.

Comments on this clone: The CDR3 ends on some other residue instead of the conserved phenylalanine or tryptophan, so this is likely a read error. The rearrangement links TRBV4-1 to TRBJ1-1; D is perhaps TRBD1 (6 bases). In germline, CDR1 is MGHRA, CDR2 YSYEKL. The CDR3 totals 15 residues. Deletions cut 3 bases from V and 0 bases from J, with 11 bases between. The CDR3 DNA follows: TGCGCCAGCAGCCAGCTACAGGGTATGAACACTGAAGCTTTCGTT. Protein product: CASSQLQGMNTEAFV.

The chain has TRBV28 and TRBJ2-6; D call uncertain. This CDR3 is 15 amino acids long. CDR1 MDHEN and CDR2 SYDVKM come from the germline V gene. Trimming left V 3 bases short and J 0 bases short, with 6 bases between. CDR3 bases: TGTGCCAGCAGTTTTTCCATCTCTGGGGCCAACGTCCTGACTTTC. Its translation is CASSFSISGANVLTF. Supplemented by reference TRBV28 and TRBJ2-6, the full variable domain reads DVKVTQSSRYLVKRTGEKVFLECVQDMDHENMFWYRQDPGLGLRLIYFSYDVKMKEKGDIPEGYSVSREKKERFSLILESASTNQTSMYLCASSFSISGANVLTFGAGSRLTVL.

On this clone itself: One end of the junction does not line up with germline, which may come from a read error. V gene TRBV19 combines with J gene TRBJ2-7; TRBD1 agrees at 9 bases. The CDR3 sequence is 14 residues long. Germline CDR1 is LNHDA and CDR2 is SQIVND (reference sequence). In DNA, the CDR3 is TGTGCCAGCAGTACCGGGACAGGGACCTACGAGCAGTACTTC. Protein product: CASSTGTGTYEQYF.

The sample holds a few counts of this clone. The gene calls are TRBV6-1 and TRBJ1-5, with 8 nucleotides matching TRBD1. Germline CDR1 MNHNS, CDR2 SASEGT. V dropped 6 bases and J dropped 3; count of bases not matched to a gene: 7. The CDR3 contains 15 residues. The CDR3 coding sequence is TGTGCCAGCAGGGACGGACAGGGAGCCAATCAGCCCCAGCATTTT. Its protein is CASRDGQGANQPQHF.

This chain joins TRBV5-6 and TRBJ2-1; tentative D call: TRBD1 (6 bases). V was cut by 4 bases and J by 9 bases, with 14 bases left in between. Germline V gene data show CDR1 as SGHDT and CDR2 as YYEEEE. This CDR3 is built from 13 residues. The CDR3 is CASSHREFGEQFF. The CDR3 region has the DNA TGTGCCAGCAGCCACAGGGAGTTCGGTGAGCAGTTCTTC.

This clone was picked up a small number of times. The chain combines TRBV25-1 with TRBJ2-1; TRBD1 matches at 10 bases. Trimming at V came to 6 bases and at J to 9 bases, leaving 11 bases not matched to a gene. The germline V gene has CDR1 MGHDK and CDR2 SYGVNS. The CDR3 is made up of 15 amino acids. CDR3 coding DNA: TGTGCCAGCAGCCTTTCAGGGACAGGGGTTGGTGAGCAGTTCTTC. This translates into CASSLSGTGVGEQFF.

The chain recombines TRBV7-3 with TRBJ1-1, with 11 bases fitting TRBD1. Germline V gene sequence: CDR1 SGHTA, CDR2 FQGTGA. The CDR3 loop spans 19 amino acids. V lost 0 bases, J lost 1 base, and 10 bases stayed unmatched. CDR3 nucleotide sequence: TGTGCCAGCAGCTTAACCGCTGGGACAGGGGGTTTGGCGAACACTGAAGCTTTCTTT. Residues: CASSLTAGTGGLANTEAFF.

A few counts support this clone. This chain joins TRBV4-3 and TRBJ2-1; D is possibly TRBD1 (6 bases). The germline V and J ends were trimmed by 1 base and 6 bases, with 10 bases remaining between them. The V gene's germline CDR1 is LGHNA and CDR2 YSLEER. There are 14 residues in the CDR3. The CDR3 loop is CASSQGQEVNEQFF. CDR3 nucleotide sequence: TGCGCCAGCAGCCAAGGACAGGAGGTCAATGAGCAGTTCTTC.